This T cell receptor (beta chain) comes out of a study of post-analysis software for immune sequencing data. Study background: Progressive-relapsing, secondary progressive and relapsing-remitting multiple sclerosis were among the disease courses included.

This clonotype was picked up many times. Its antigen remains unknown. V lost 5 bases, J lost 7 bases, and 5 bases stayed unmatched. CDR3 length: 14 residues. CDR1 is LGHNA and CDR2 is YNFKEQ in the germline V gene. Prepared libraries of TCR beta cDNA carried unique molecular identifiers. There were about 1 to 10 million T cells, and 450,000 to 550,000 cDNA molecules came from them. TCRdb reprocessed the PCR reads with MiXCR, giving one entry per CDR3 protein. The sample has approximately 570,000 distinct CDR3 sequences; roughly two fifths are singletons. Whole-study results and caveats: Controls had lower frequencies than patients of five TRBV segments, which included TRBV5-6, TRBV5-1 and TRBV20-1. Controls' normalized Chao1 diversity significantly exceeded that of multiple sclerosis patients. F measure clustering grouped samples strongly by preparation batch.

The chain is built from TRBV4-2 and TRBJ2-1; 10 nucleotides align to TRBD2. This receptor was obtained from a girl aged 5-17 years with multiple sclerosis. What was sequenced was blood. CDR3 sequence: CASSFSGGRNEQFF. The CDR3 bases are TGTGCCAGCAGCTTTAGCGGGGGGAGGAATGAGCAGTTCTTC.